One sample yielded the 20 T cell receptor beta chains listed below, sequenced in a study of PD-L1 blockade in urothelial cancer. Clones were read by immunoSEQ multiplex PCR, and TCRdb kept only the in-frame ones, dropping some. The sample consists of roughly 100,000 clones, around 78% of them appearing once. The time point was: peripheral blood 6 weeks after treatment start. The sequencing used PBMCs, collected around atezolizumab (anti-PD-L1) treatment. The source is a man aged 70-80 years with urothelial cancer.

The V gene is TRBV9, the J gene TRBJ2-5; 11 nucleotides line up with TRBD2. J lost 1 base, V lost 3 bases, and 2 bases had no gene match. The CDR3 length is 15 residues. Germline values: CDR1 SGDLS, CDR2 YYNGEE. The CDR3 sequence: CASSGGTSGQETQYF. CDR3 DNA: TGTGCCAGCAGCGGCGGGACTAGCGGCCAAGAGACCCAGTACTTC.

This chain connects TRBV2 to TRBJ1-3; a possible D gene is TRBD1 (5 bases). This CDR3 has 13 residues. Looked up from germline, CDR1 is SNHLY and CDR2 is FYNNEI. Between the trimmed V and J ends, which lost 8 bases and 0 bases, there was a span of 8 bases. The CDR3 protein is CASAGISGNTIYF. CDR3 bases: TGTGCCAGCGCAGGGATCTCTGGAAACACCATATATTTT.

The J gene is TRBJ1-2, the V gene TRBV14; 7 bases agree with TRBD1. V shed 4 bases and J 3 bases; nucleotides not matched to a gene: 2. The germline gives CDR1 SGHDN, CDR2 FVKESK. The CDR3 extends over 13 amino acids. Here the CDR3 DNA reads TGTGCCAGCAGCCGAGGACAGGACTATGGCTACACCTTC. Protein sequence: CASSRGQDYGYTF.

V is TRBV29-1 and J is TRBJ1-1; the D gene is possibly TRBD1 (6 bases). The CDR3 is 13 amino acids. Germline V lookup: CDR1 SQVTM, CDR2 ANQGSEA. With 4 bases removed from V and 2 bases from J, the gap between germline ends came to 11 bases. CDR3 region: CSVAGHSNTEAFF. CDR3 nucleotide sequence: TGCAGCGTTGCGGGACATTCTAACACTGAAGCTTTCTTT.

The CDR3 protein is CASSQDWSLAGNEQYF. The CDR3 DNA sequence: TGTGCCAGCAGCCAAGATTGGTCCCTAGCGGGAAATGAGCAGTACTTC. V gene TRBV4-2 combines with J gene TRBJ2-7; 9 bases are shared with TRBD2. The CDR3 has 16 residues. The junction had 10 bases not matched to a gene; V was cut back by 0 bases and J by 7 bases. Germline CDR1 LGHNA, CDR2 YNFKEQ.

The rearrangement uses TRBV5-1 and TRBJ1-5, with D perhaps TRBD1 (5 bases). V shed 5 bases and J shed 1 base, with 7 bases lying between them. Germline V gene data show CDR1 as SGHRS and CDR2 as YFSETQ. CDR3 size: 13 residues. The CDR3, as DNA: TGCGCCAGCAGGCGGGACAGCAATCAGCCCCAGCATTTT. It codes for CASRRDSNQPQHF.

This clone has a single count. This sequence joins TRBV10-2 and TRBJ2-5; 8 positions agree with TRBD2. V gave up 7 bases and J gave up 1 base; unmatched junction bases: 5. From germline, CDR1 is WSHSY and CDR2 SAAADI. CDR3 length equals 14 residues. This chain's CDR3 is CASTRGGAQETQYF. In DNA form, the CDR3 reads TGCGCCAGCACTCGGGGGGGGGCCCAAGAGACCCAGTACTTC.

This clone was observed once. The CDR3 region has the DNA TGCGCCAGCAGCCCTCGGTTGGGGCTGTCCTACGAGCAGTACTTC. It specifies CASSPRLGLSYEQYF. The V and J genes are TRBV5-1 and TRBJ2-7, with D perhaps TRBD1 (5 bases). This CDR3 has 15 residues. Trimming took 4 bases from V and 1 from J, leaving 15 bases between them. CDR1 and CDR2 (germline): SGHRS, YFSETQ.

This chain uses TRBV11-3 with TRBJ2-7, with TRBD2 identical over 7 bases. J lost 6 bases, V lost 3 bases, and 2 bases had no gene match. Germline V CDR1 and CDR2: SGHNT, YENEEA. The CDR3 is 12 residues long. Here the CDR3 reads CASSFSGFEQYF. CDR3 sequence (DNA): TGTGCCAGCAGCTTTAGCGGGTTCGAGCAGTACTTC.

The rearrangement joins TRBV19 to TRBJ2-6; 7 nucleotides line up with TRBD1. Germline-derived CDR1 and CDR2 are LNHDA and SQIVND (reference sequence). J was trimmed by 0 bases and V by 2 bases; bases with no gene match: 7. The CDR3 contains 18 residues. CDR3 DNA sequence: TGTGCCAGTAGTATACTGAGGGGACAGAGCTCTGGGGCCAACGTCCTGACTTTC. It encodes CASSILRGQSSGANVLTF.

J is TRBJ2-3 and V is TRBV7-2; 8 nucleotides align to TRBD2. This CDR3 contains 17 residues. Germline values: CDR1 SGHTA, CDR2 FQGNSA. Trimming at V came to 2 bases and at J to 1 base, leaving 8 bases not matched to a gene. Here the CDR3 reads CASSLYPGGGGTDTQYF. The CDR3 DNA follows: TGTGCCAGCAGCTTATATCCGGGAGGGGGGGGCACAGATACGCAGTATTTT.

The chain recombines TRBV9 with TRBJ2-3, with a tentative D call TRBD2 (5 bases). The germline V gene encodes CDR1 SGDLS and CDR2 YYNGEE. This CDR3 has 16 amino acids. The ends were cut back, 0 bases at V and 9 bases at J, with 20 bases in the middle. The CDR3 DNA sequence: TGTGCCAGCAGCGTAGAGGTTAGGGCGGAGGCACGGACGCAGTATTTT. It specifies CASSVEVRAEARTQYF.

In its sample, this clone was seen once. The chain combines TRBV7-9 with TRBJ1-6; 8 bases match TRBD1. Germline trimming cut 2 bases from V and 8 bases from J; bases unmatched to any gene: 5. The CDR3 loop spans 15 amino acids. Germline V gene sequence: CDR1 SEHNR, CDR2 FQNEAQ (reference sequence). The CDR3 sequence: CASSLRTGSDSPLHF. The CDR3 DNA sequence: TGTGCCAGCAGCTTAAGGACAGGGAGTGATTCACCCCTCCACTTT.

As concerns this clone: Additional DNA sequences in this sample encode the identical CDR3. V is TRBV29-1 and J is TRBJ2-7, with D unclear. V was pared by 6 bases and J by 1 base, with 7 bases between. The V gene's germline CDR1 is SQVTM and CDR2 ANQGSEA. The CDR3 has 11 residues. CDR3 residues: CSVEQSYEQYF. CDR3 DNA: TGCAGCGTGGAACAGTCCTACGAGCAGTACTTC.

The chain employs TRBV18 and TRBJ1-6; TRBD1 agrees at 8 bases. V shed 6 bases, J shed 0 bases, and the junction held 7 bases outside the gene matches. The CDR3 covers 17 residues. Germline V gene lookup returns CDR1 KGHSH and CDR2 LQKENI. CDR3 amino acids: CASSSQGASSYNSPLHF. DNA for the CDR3: TGTGCCAGCTCCTCCCAGGGGGCGAGCTCCTATAATTCACCCCTCCACTTT.

This clone was seen a handful of times. The CDR3 protein is CASSEGPGRANYGYTF. DNA for the CDR3: TGTGCCAGCAGTGAGGGGCCGGGCAGAGCTAACTATGGCTACACCTTC. This chain connects TRBV2 to TRBJ1-2; D perhaps matches TRBD1 (5 bases). The germline V and J ends were trimmed by 3 bases and 0 bases, with 14 bases remaining between them. CDR3 length equals 16 residues. Germline V gives CDR1 SNHLY, CDR2 FYNNEI.

The CDR3 spells CASSRIRDRGYEQYF. CDR3 coding DNA: TGTGCCAGCAGCCGAATCCGGGACAGGGGCTACGAGCAGTACTTC. The chain has TRBV6-5 and TRBJ2-7, with 10 bases aligning to TRBD1. This CDR3 is 15 amino acids long. The V and J ends lost 6 bases and 3 bases, in that order; junction bases with no gene match: 8. Germline lookup yields CDR1 MNHEY and CDR2 SVGAGI.

The rearrangement joins TRBV7-2 to TRBJ2-6, with TRBD1 matching 7 bases. The CDR3 consists of 15 residues. After removal of 4 bases from V and 1 base from J, the junction contained 1 base not matched to a gene. CDR1 SGHTA and CDR2 FQGNSA come from the germline V gene. The CDR3 DNA sequence: TGTGCCAGCAGCTCGACAGGGTCTGGGGCCAACGTCCTGACTTTC. Its protein product is CASSSTGSGANVLTF.

The chain recombines TRBV4-1 with TRBJ1-2; 7 nucleotides match TRBD1. Germline CDR1 is MGHRA and CDR2 is YSYEKL. This CDR3 is built from 13 residues. V was pared by 5 bases and J by 6 bases, with 6 bases of the junction left unmatched. CDR3 sequence: CASSVSGGDGYTF. CDR3 nucleotides: TGCGCCAGCAGCGTGTCAGGGGGAGATGGCTACACCTTC.

V and J are TRBV6-1 and TRBJ2-1, with 9 bases that match TRBD2. Germline CDR1 is MNHNS and CDR2 is SASEGT. V gave up 2 bases and J gave up 16 bases; unmatched junction bases: 12. CDR3 length: 14 residues. This CDR3 reads CASSEPGRGGLEFF. Here the CDR3 DNA reads TGTGCCAGCAGTGAACCCGGGCGGGGGGGTCTTGAATTCTTC.